The present TCR beta chain was sequenced within a study of cytomegalovirus exposure and HLA in healthy donors. Turning to the study itself: A subsequent analysis reported that the 120 or so validation repertoires were produced on the same platform that had also been used for the approximately 710 first-cohort repertoires. Regarding the study as a whole: In the 100 to 150 validation repertoires, just under 95% of cluster scores exceeded 0, per a later analysis. Most TCR sequences were rare, but some public TCRs occurred in many donors. Some TCR beta chains (more than 150 of them) were listed as cytomegalovirus-associated.

This CDR3 has 21 residues. CDR1 and CDR2 (germline): LNHDA, SQIVND (reference sequence). V dropped 6 bases and J dropped 2 bases, with 32 bases sitting between them. The method was immunoSEQ multiplex PCR; TCRdb's version includes in-frame clones alone and lacks a portion of them. The table lists about 170,000 clones, 95% to 96% of them singletons, with around 0.9% in the top ten. Note on this clone: Its antigen is undetermined.

The sample consisted of PBMCs. The J gene is TRBJ1-5, the V gene TRBV19; tentatively, D is TRBD1 (6 bases). The clonotype originates from a woman aged 18-29 years in good health and CMV-seronegative. CDR3 coding DNA: TGTGCCAGTAGCCTTCGCGATCTTCCCCCTATCGTTGCAGGGGGCAATCAGCCCCAGCATTTT. This gives the protein CASSLRDLPPIVAGGNQPQHF.